This T cell receptor (beta chain) was recorded in a study of blood T cell repertoires in COVID-19. Method: immunoSEQ multiplex PCR; TCRdb's copy keeps in-frame clones and lacks some. Of more than 20,000 clones in the sample, roughly 90% were seen once. The sample taken for sequencing was peripheral blood. This receptor was identified in a human donor in a cohort sampled during active COVID-19.

CDR3 nucleotide sequence: TGTGCCAGCACCCCAAAGCGCCAGTACTTC. It specifies CASTPKRQYF. The rearrangement joins TRBV27 to TRBJ2-5; D remains unclear. Germline V CDR1 and CDR2: MNHEY, SMNVEV (reference sequence). There are 10 residues in the CDR3. V lost 7 bases, J lost 10 bases, and 10 bases lay in between.